Below, one T cell receptor (beta chain) is given with its context. Antigen specificity is unknown. The study ran its PCR with 60 Vbeta and 13 Jbeta primers. Profiled with immunoSEQ multiplex PCR; TCRdb holds only in-frame clones, not every one. Of around 150,000 clones in the sample, more than 75% were seen once. These data come from a study of cytomegalovirus exposure and HLA in healthy donors. Whole-study findings and limits: Among TCR beta chains of equal frequency, HLA-associated ones were more clonally expanded in a later analysis.

From germline, CDR1 is MRHNA and CDR2 SNTAGT. The CDR3 runs to 15 residues. Trimming removed 5 bases from V and 2 bases from J; junction bases left unmatched: 5. The TCR sequence derives from a man between 50 and 59 years old in good health and CMV-seronegative. The genes are TRBV6-4 and TRBJ2-1; 8 nucleotides align to TRBD1. Material: PBMCs. CDR3 loop: CASSRTGMTYNEQFF. The CDR3 nucleotides read TGTGCCAGCAGTAGGACAGGGATGACCTACAATGAGCAGTTCTTC.